Listed below are T cell receptor beta chains from one sample, sequenced in a study of T cell responses to AZD1222 COVID-19 vaccine. TCRdb's table, derived via immunoSEQ multiplex PCR, lists solely in-frame clones and lacks some. The repertoire has 130,000 or so clones, more than 70% of them found once; the top ten carry 12%. The specimen was peripheral blood, collected on day 0 of AZD1222 vaccination. The source is an adult in good health. Each CDR3 is given with its conserved first and last residue. D genes are given only for firm matches. Size tells how often a clone was seen (once, few, many) or the class of an expanded clone, and some rows leave it out.

.	.	TRBV7-2	TRBJ1-3	CASSLGGENTIYF	TGTGCCAGCAGCTTAGGGGGCGAAAACACCATATATTTT
.	.	TRBV30	TRBJ2-7	CAWTVGGATYEQYF	TGTGCCTGGACAGTTGGGGGCGCGACCTACGAGCAGTACTTC
TRBD1	.	TRBV18	TRBJ1-2	CASSPPRTGVYGYTF	TGTGCCAGCTCACCACCGAGGACAGGAGTCTATGGCTACACCTTC
TRBD1	few	TRBV29-1	TRBJ2-2	CSVRDRVNTGELFF	TGCAGCGTCCGGGACAGGGTTAACACCGGGGAGCTGTTTTTT
TRBD1	.	TRBV18	TRBJ2-2	CASSRDRAPNTGELFF	TGTGCCAGCTCAAGGGACAGGGCCCCGAACACCGGGGAGCTGTTTTTT
.	.	TRBV5-1	TRBJ1-1	CASSWTAGTEAFF	TGCGCCAGCAGCTGGACTGCTGGCACTGAAGCTTTCTTT
TRBD2	.	TRBV6-6	TRBJ2-3	CASSGAGLAGPDTQYF	TGTGCCAGCAGTGGCGCGGGACTAGCGGGCCCAGATACGCAGTATTTT
.	.	TRBV30	TRBJ1-1	CAWSGGLSAFF	TGTGCCTGGAGTGGGGGTCTCTCAGCTTTCTTT
TRBD1	few	TRBV11-2	TRBJ2-7	CASSFRTGPGEQYF	TGTGCCAGCAGCTTTCGGACAGGGCCGGGAGAGCAGTACTTC
TRBD1	.	TRBV9	TRBJ2-7	CASSVAGTGKLEQYF	TGTGCCAGCAGCGTAGCTGGGACAGGGAAATTAGAGCAGTACTTC
.	.	TRBV28	TRBJ1-1	CASSLQSTEAFF	TGTGCCAGCAGTTTACAGAGCACTGAAGCTTTCTTT
.	.	TRBV9	TRBJ1-2	CASSREDGNYGYTF	TGTGCCAGCAGCCGAGAGGACGGTAACTATGGCTACACCTTC
.	.	TRBV6-5	TRBJ1-1	CASSYSRRTNTEAFF	TGTGCCAGCAGTTACTCCCGGAGGACAAACACTGAAGCTTTCTTT